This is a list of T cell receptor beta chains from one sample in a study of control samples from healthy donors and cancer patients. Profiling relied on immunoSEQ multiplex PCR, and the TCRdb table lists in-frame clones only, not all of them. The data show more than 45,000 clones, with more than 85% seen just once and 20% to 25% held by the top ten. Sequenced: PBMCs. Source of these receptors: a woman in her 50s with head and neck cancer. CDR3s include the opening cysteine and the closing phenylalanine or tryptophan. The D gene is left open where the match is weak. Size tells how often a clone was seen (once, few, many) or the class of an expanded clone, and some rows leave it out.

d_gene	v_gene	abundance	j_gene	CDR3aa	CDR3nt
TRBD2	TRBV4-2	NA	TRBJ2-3	CASSQERGGADTQYF	TGTGCCAGCAGCCAAGAACGGGGGGGCGCAGATACGCAGTATTTT
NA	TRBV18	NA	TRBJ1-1	CASSIREDTEAFF	TGTGCCAGCTCAATTCGAGAGGACACTGAAGCTTTCTTT
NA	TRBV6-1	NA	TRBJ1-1	CASSEGRVNTEAFF	TGTGCCAGCAGTGAAGGGAGGGTGAACACTGAAGCTTTCTTT
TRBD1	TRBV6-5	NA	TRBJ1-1	CASSLTGGQTEAFF	TGTGCCAGCAGTCTAACAGGGGGCCAGACTGAAGCTTTCTTT
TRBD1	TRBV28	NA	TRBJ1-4	CASSLSGGDEKLFF	TGTGCCAGCAGTTTATCAGGGGGCGATGAAAAACTGTTTTTT
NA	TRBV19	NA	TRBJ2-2	CASSIRGNTGELFF	TGTGCCAGTAGTATACGGGGAAACACCGGGGAGCTGTTTTTT
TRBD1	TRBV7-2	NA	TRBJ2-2	CASSLAWGTGGGELFF	TGTGCCAGCAGCTTAGCCTGGGGGACAGGCGGGGGGGAGCTGTTTTTT
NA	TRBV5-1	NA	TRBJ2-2	CASRPRENTGELFF	TGCGCCAGCAGGCCCAGGGAGAACACCGGGGAGCTGTTTTTT
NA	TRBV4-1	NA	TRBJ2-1	CASSQEAPGQLLNEQFF	TGCGCCAGCAGCCAGGAAGCACCGGGACAACTCCTCAATGAGCAGTTCTTC
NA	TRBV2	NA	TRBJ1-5	CASSEAGRGGRPQHF	TGTGCCAGCAGTGAAGCCGGGCGGGGGGGGCGGCCCCAGCATTTT
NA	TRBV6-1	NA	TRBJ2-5	CASSDPAGGVETQYF	TGTGCCAGCAGTGACCCCGCAGGGGGGGTCGAGACCCAGTACTTC
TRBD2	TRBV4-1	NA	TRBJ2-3	CASSLAGGPRNTQYF	TGCGCCAGCAGCTTAGCGGGGGGGCCCAGAAATACGCAGTATTTT
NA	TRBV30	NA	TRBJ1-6	CAWKGRASLRNSPLHF	TGTGCCTGGAAGGGGAGGGCCTCTTTGAGGAATTCACCCCTCCACTTT
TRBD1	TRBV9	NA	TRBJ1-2	CASRPGQGIGGYTF	TGTGCCAGCAGGCCTGGACAGGGGATAGGTGGCTACACCTTC
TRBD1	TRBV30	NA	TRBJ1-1	CAWGPGQGNTEAFF	TGTGCCTGGGGCCCGGGACAGGGGAACACTGAAGCTTTCTTT
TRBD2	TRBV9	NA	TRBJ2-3	CASSVGGSKDTQYF	TGTGCCAGCAGCGTAGGCGGGAGTAAAGATACGCAGTATTTT
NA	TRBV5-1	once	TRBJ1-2	CASSLRGEGYTF	TGCGCCAGCAGCTTGCGCGGGGAAGGCTACACCTTC
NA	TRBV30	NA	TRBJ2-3	CAWTGSGVDTQYF	TGTGCCTGGACCGGATCTGGGGTTGATACGCAGTATTTT
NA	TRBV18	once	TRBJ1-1	CASSPRQHTEAFF	TGTGCCAGCTCACCCCGACAGCACACTGAAGCTTTCTTT
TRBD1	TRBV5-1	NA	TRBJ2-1	CASSFSGQSSYNEQFF	TGCGCCAGCAGCTTTTCGGGACAGAGCTCCTACAATGAGCAGTTCTTC
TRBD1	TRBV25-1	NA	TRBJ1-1	CASSAGTGREGTEAFF	TGTGCCAGCAGTGCGGGGACAGGGAGGGAGGGCACTGAAGCTTTCTTT
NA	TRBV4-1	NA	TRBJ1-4	CASSQDDRLNEKLFF	TGCGCCAGCAGCCAAGATGACAGGCTCAATGAAAAACTGTTTTTT
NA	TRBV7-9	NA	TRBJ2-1	CASSLALASHNEQFF	TGTGCCAGCAGCTTAGCGCTAGCGTCCCACAATGAGCAGTTCTTC
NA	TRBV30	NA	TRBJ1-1	CAWSVGVTEAFF	TGTGCCTGGAGTGTGGGTGTGACTGAAGCTTTCTTT
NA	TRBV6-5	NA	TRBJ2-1	CASKEGSYNEQFF	TGTGCCAGCAAGGAAGGTTCCTACAATGAGCAGTTCTTC